This T cell receptor beta chain emerged from a study of T cell changes during pregnancy in multiple sclerosis. Repertoires were generated with immunoSEQ multiplex PCR, while TCRdb's copy carries only in-frame clones and drops some. Among fewer than 140,000 clones listed, about 90% were seen once. The clonotype originates from a female donor with multiple sclerosis, enrolled in a pregnancy study. The source was peripheral blood, collected before pregnancy.

CDR3 DNA: TGTGCCAGCAGTGAGACTCGGGAGGGCACAGATACGCAGTATTTT. Residues: CASSETREGTDTQYF. The chain joins TRBV6-4 to TRBJ2-3; 7 nucleotides agree with TRBD2. The CDR3 is 15 residues long. The junction had 4 bases not matched to a gene; V was cut back by 3 bases and J by 1 base. CDR1 and CDR2 from the germline V gene are MRHNA and SNTAGT.